This T cell receptor beta chain comes out of a study of T-cell reconstitution after alpha-beta-depleted transplantation in children. Study-level points and caveats: Where some patients showed high TCRbeta diversity at day 60, it came from recipient T cells and thymic progenitors that had survived. It was newly produced T cells that mostly accounted for T-cell counts and diversity one year after transplant. Reports say that about two months after transplant, the alpha-beta T cells came out of several hundred graft clones that had expanded.

This clonotype was seen repeatedly, ten times or more. The antigen remains undetermined. CDR1 is MGHDK and CDR2 is SYGVNS in the germline V gene. CDR3 length equals 16 residues. The ends were cut back, 1 base at V and 3 bases at J, with 16 bases in the middle. Unique molecular identifiers were used in preparing the TCRbeta library. TCRdb analysed the PCR reads with MiXCR anew, one entry per CDR3 protein. The sample has about 900,000 distinct CDR3 sequences, about 26% seen once. The receptor comes from a boy in the first two years of life who had a stem cell transplant for SCID, so the T cells may come from the graft donor. The V gene is TRBV25-1, the J gene TRBJ2-7; D is unclear. The source material was PBMCs, mostly from graft donor cells, sampled 360 days after TCRalphabeta/CD19-depleted stem cell transplant. CDR3 bases: TGTGCCAGCAGTGAATTTGGCAACCGGCACCTCTACGAGCAGTACTTC. Protein product: CASSEFGNRHLYEQYF.